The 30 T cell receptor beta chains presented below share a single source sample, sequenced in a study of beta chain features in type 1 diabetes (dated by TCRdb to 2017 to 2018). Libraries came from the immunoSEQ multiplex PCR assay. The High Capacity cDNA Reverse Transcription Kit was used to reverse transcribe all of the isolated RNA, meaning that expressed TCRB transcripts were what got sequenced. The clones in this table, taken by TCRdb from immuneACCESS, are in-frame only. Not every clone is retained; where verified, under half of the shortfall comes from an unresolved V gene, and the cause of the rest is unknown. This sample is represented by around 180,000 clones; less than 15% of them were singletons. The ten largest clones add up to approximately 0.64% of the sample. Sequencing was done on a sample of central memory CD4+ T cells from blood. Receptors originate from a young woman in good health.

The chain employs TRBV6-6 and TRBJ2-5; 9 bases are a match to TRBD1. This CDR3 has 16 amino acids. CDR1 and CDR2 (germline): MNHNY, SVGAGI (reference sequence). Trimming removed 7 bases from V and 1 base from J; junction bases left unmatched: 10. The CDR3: CASIERRTGAQETQYF. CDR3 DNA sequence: TGTGCCAGCATCGAACGACGGACAGGGGCCCAAGAGACCCAGTACTTC.

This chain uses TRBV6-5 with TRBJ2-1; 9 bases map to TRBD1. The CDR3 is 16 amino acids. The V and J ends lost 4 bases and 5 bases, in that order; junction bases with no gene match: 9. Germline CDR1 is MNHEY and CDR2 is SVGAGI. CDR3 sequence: CASSSRQGGGHNEQFF. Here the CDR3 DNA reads TGTGCCAGCAGTTCAAGACAGGGGGGCGGGCACAATGAGCAGTTCTTC.

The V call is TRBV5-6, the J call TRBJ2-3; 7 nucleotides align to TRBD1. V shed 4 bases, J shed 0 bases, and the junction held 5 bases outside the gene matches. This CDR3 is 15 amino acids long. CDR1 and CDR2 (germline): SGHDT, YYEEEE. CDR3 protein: CASSPGTASTDTQYF. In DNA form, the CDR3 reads TGTGCCAGCAGCCCCGGGACAGCTAGCACAGATACGCAGTATTTT.

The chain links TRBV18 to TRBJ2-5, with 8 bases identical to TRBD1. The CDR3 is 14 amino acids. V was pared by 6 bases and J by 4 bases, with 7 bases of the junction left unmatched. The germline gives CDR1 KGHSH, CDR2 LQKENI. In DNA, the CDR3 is TGTGCCAGCTCGCTTGGGACAGGAGGAGAGACCCAGTACTTC. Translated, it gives CASSLGTGGETQYF. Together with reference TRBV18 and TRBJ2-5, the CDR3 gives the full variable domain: NAGVMQNPRHLVRRRGQEARLRCSPMKGHSHVYWYRQLPEEGLKFMVYLQKENIIDESGMPKERFSAEFPKEGPSILRIQQVVRGDSAAYFCASSLGTGGETQYFGPGTRLLVL.

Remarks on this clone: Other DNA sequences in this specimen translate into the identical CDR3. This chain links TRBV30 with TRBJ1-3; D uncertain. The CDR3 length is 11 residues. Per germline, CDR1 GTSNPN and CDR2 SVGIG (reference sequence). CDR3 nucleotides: TGTGCTAGCGGTACTGGAAACACCATATATTTT. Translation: CASGTGNTIYF.

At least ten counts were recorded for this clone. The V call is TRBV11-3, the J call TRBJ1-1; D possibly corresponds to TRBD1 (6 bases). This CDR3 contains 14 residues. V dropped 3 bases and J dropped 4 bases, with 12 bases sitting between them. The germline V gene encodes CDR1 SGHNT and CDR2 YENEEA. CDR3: CASSFTAGATEAFF. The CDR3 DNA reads TGTGCCAGCAGCTTTACGGCAGGGGCCACTGAAGCTTTCTTT.

CDR3: CASGGQGRSTEAFF. The CDR3 DNA reads TGTGCCAGCGGTGGACAGGGCAGGAGCACTGAAGCTTTCTTT. The chain recombines TRBV28 with TRBJ1-1; 8 nucleotides match TRBD1. CDR1 is MDHEN and CDR2 is SYDVKM in the germline V gene. This CDR3 has 14 residues. V was clipped by 8 bases and J by 4 bases; unmatched bases: 9.

CDR3 protein: CAWSKRQGVRNTEAFF. CDR3 nucleotide sequence: TGTGCCTGGAGTAAGAGACAGGGGGTACGGAACACTGAAGCTTTCTTT. The rearrangement uses TRBV30 and TRBJ1-1; 9 positions match TRBD1. Germline-derived CDR1 and CDR2 are GTSNPN and SVGIG (reference sequence). This CDR3 spans 16 amino acids. J gave up 1 base and V 2 bases, and 8 bases lay outside the gene matches.

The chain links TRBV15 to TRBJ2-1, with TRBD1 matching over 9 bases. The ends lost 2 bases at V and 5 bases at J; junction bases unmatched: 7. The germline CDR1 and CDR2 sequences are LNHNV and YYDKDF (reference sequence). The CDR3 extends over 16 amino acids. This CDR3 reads CATSRHPGTGHNEQFF. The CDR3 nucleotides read TGTGCCACCAGCAGACACCCCGGGACAGGGCACAATGAGCAGTTCTTC. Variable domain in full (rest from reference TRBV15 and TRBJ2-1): DAMVIQNPRYQVTQFGKPVTLSCSQTLNHNVMYWYQQKSSQAPKLLFHYYDKDFNNEADTPDNFQSRRPNTSFCFLDIRSPGLGDTAMYLCATSRHPGTGHNEQFFGPGTRLTVL.

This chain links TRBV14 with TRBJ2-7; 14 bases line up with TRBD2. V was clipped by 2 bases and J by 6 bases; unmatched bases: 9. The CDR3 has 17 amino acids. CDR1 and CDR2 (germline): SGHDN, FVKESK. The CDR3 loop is CASSQPGLAGGLREQYF. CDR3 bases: TGTGCCAGCAGCCAACCCGGACTAGCGGGAGGATTGCGCGAGCAGTACTTC.

The CDR3 DNA reads TGTGCCAGCAGCTTGGACAGGGCAACCACAGATACGCAGTATTTT. As protein: CASSLDRATTDTQYF. The chain combines TRBV5-4 with TRBJ2-3, with a tentative D call TRBD1 (6 bases). Germline assignment: CDR1 SGHNT and CDR2 YYREEE (reference sequence). CDR3 length: 15 residues. V was clipped by 0 bases and J by 2 bases, with 10 bases between them.

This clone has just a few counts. CDR3 DNA: TGTGCCAGCAGCCCGAATCGGGACACTGAAGCTTTCTTT. Translation: CASSPNRDTEAFF. The chain has TRBV5-8 and TRBJ1-1, with D unresolved. CDR1 is SGHTS and CDR2 is YDEGEE in the germline V gene. Trimming stripped 4 bases from V and 3 bases from J, with 10 bases between. The CDR3 is made up of 13 amino acids.

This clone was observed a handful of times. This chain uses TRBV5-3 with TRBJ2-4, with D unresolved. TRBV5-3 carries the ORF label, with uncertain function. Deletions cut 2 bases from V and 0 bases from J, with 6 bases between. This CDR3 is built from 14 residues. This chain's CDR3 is CARSFSVAKNIQYF. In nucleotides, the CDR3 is TGTGCCAGAAGCTTTTCAGTAGCCAAAAACATTCAGTACTTC.

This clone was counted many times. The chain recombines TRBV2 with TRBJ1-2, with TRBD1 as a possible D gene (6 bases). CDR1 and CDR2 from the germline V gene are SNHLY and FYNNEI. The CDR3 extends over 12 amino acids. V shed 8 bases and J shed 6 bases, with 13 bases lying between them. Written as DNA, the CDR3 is TGTGCCAGCCGGGAGGGGGAGGATGGCTACACCTTC. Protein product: CASREGEDGYTF.

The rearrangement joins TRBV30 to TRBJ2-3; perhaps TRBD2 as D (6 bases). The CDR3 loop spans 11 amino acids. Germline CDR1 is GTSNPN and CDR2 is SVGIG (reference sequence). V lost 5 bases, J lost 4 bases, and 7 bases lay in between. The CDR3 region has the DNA TGTGCCTGGGGGGAGGCAGATACGCAGTATTTT. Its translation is CAWGEADTQYF.

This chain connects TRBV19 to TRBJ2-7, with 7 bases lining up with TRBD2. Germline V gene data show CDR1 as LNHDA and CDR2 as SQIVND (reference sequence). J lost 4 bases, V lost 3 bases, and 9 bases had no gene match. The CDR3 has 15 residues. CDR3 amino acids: CASSIGGTLEYEQYF. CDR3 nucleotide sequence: TGTGCCAGTAGTATCGGGGGGACCTTGGAGTACGAGCAGTACTTC.

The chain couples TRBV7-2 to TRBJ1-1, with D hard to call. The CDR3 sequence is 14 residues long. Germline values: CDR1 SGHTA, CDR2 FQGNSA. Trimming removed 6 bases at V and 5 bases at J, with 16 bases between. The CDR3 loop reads CASRSQAGGTEAFF. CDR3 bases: TGTGCCAGCAGATCCCAGGCGGGAGGGACTGAAGCTTTCTTT.

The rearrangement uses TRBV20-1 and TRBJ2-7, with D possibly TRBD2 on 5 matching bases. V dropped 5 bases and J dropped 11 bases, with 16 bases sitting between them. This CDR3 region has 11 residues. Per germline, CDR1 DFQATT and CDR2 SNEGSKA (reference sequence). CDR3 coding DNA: TGCAGTGCTGCCACCTTGACGGGGAAGTACTTC. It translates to CSAATLTGKYF.

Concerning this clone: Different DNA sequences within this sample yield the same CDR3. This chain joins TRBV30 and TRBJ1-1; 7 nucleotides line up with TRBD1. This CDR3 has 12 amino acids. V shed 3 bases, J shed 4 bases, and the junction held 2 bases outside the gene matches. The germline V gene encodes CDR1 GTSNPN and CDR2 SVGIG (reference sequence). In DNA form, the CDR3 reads TGTGCCTGGAGGAGACAGGGCACTGAAGCTTTCTTT. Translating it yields CAWRRQGTEAFF.

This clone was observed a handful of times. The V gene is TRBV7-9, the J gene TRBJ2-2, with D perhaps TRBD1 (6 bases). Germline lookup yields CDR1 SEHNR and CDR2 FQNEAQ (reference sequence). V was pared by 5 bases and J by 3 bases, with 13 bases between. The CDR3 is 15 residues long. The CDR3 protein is CASSVLQGDTGELFF. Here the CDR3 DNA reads TGTGCCAGCAGCGTCTTACAGGGAGACACCGGGGAGCTGTTTTTT.

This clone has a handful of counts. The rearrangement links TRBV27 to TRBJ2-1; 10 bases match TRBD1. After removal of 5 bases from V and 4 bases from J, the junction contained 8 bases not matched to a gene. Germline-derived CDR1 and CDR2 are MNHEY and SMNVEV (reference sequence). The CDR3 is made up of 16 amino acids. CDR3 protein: CASSAGTGERYNEQFF. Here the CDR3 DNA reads TGTGCCAGCAGTGCGGGGACAGGGGAGCGATACAATGAGCAGTTCTTC.

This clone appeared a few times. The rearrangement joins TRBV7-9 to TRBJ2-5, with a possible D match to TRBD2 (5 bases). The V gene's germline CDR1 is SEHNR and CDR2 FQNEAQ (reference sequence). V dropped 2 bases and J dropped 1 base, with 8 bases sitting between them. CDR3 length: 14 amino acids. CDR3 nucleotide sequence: TGTGCCAGCAGCTTAAGGACTGTCCAAGAGACCCAGTACTTC. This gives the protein CASSLRTVQETQYF.

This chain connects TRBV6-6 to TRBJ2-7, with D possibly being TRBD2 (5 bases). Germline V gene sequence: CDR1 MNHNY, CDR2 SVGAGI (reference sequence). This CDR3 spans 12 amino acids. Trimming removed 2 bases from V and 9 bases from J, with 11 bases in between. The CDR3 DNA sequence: TGTGCCAGCAGTTACGCCGGGGAACGGCAGTACTTC. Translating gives CASSYAGERQYF.

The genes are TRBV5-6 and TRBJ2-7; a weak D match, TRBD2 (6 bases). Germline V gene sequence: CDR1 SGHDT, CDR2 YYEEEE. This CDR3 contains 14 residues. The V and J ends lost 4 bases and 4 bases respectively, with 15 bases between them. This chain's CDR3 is CASSQGGGAYEQYF. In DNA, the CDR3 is TGTGCCAGCAGCCAAGGAGGAGGGGCTTACGAGCAGTACTTC.

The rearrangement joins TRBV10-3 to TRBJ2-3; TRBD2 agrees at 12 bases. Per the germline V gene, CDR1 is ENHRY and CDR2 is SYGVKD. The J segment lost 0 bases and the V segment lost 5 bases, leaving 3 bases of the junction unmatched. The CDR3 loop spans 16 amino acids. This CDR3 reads CAISPGTSGSTDTQYF. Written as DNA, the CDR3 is TGTGCCATCAGTCCCGGGACTAGCGGGAGCACAGATACGCAGTATTTT.

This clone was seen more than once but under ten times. The CDR3 sequence is CASSPGGYGQPQHF. Here the CDR3 DNA reads TGTGCCAGCAGCCCAGGGGGTTACGGTCAGCCCCAGCATTTT. This sequence joins TRBV7-9 and TRBJ1-5, with TRBD1 matching over 7 bases. The junction had 7 bases not matched to a gene; V was cut back by 5 bases and J by 6 bases. The length of the CDR3 is 14 residues. Germline CDR1 and CDR2: SEHNR and FQNEAQ (reference sequence).

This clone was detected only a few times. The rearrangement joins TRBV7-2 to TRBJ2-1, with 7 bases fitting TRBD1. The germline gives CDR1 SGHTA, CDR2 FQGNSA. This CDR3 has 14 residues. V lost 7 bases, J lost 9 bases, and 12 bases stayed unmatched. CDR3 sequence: CASTIQGSWGEQFF. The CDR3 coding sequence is TGTGCCAGCACCATACAGGGGTCTTGGGGTGAGCAGTTCTTC.

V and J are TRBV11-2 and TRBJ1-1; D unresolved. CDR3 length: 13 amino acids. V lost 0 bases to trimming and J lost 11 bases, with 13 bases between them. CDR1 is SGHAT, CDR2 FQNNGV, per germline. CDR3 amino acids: CASSLDLGVFAFF. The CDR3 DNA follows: TGTGCCAGCAGCTTAGATCTAGGCGTATTTGCTTTCTTT.

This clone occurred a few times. CDR3 sequence: CASSGGLAGLDTQYF. In DNA form, the CDR3 reads TGTGCCAGCAGTGGGGGACTAGCGGGATTAGATACGCAGTATTTT. The rearrangement joins TRBV25-1 to TRBJ2-3; 13 nucleotides agree with TRBD2. Germline V lookup: CDR1 MGHDK, CDR2 SYGVNS. V dropped 4 bases and J dropped 5; count of bases not matched to a gene: 3. The CDR3 extends over 15 amino acids. Full variable domain (rest looked up from reference TRBV25-1 and TRBJ2-3): EADIYQTPRYLVIGTGKKITLECSQTMGHDKMYWYQQDPGMELHLIHYSYGVNSTEKGDLSSESTVSRIRTEHFPLTLESARPSHTSQYLCASSGGLAGLDTQYFGPGTRLTVL.

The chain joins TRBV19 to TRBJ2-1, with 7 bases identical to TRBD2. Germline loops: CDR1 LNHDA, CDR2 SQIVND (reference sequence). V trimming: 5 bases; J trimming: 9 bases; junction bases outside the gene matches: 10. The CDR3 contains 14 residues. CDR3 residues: CASSVQRDAGEQFF. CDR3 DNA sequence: TGTGCCAGTAGTGTCCAGCGGGATGCAGGTGAGCAGTTCTTC.